The text below deals with one T cell receptor beta chain. Its antigen is not identified. These data belong to a study of cytomegalovirus exposure and HLA in healthy donors. Germline V gene sequence: CDR1 SEHNR, CDR2 FQNEAQ (reference sequence). The junction had 12 bases not matched to a gene; V was cut back by 5 bases and J by 3 bases. The CDR3 extends over 19 amino acids. PCR was performed using 60 Vbeta and 13 Jbeta primers. Method: immunoSEQ multiplex PCR; TCRdb's copy keeps in-frame clones and lacks some. The repertoire holds 95,000 to 150,000 clones, around 77% seen once, with 3.5% to 4.5% in the top ten. Study findings and constraints: In vitro experiments confirmed that three CMV-associated chains were specific for CMV antigens. Across donors, sequencing depth was assumed by presence/absence analyses to be roughly uniform. Several of the most significant clusters appeared linked to common viral pathogens, based on a later analysis.

The clonotype comes from a human donor in good health. Sequences were obtained from PBMCs. This sequence joins TRBV7-9 and TRBJ2-3, with TRBD2 matching over 15 bases. In DNA form, the CDR3 reads TGTGCCAGCAGCCCGGGACTAGCGGGAGGATTGTTAAAGACAGATACGCAGTATTTT. Protein: CASSPGLAGGLLKTDTQYF. Drawing the rest from reference TRBV7-9 and TRBJ2-3, the complete variable domain is DTGVSQNPRHKITKRGQNVTFRCDPISEHNRLYWYRQTLGQGPEFLTYFQNEAQLEKSRLLSDRFSAERPKGSFSTLEIQRTEQGDSAMYLCASSPGLAGGLLKTDTQYFGPGTRLTVL.